The 7 T cell receptor beta chains below were found in one sample sequenced in a study of blood T cell repertoires in COVID-19. The data were produced by immunoSEQ multiplex PCR, yet TCRdb's version contains in-frame clones alone and is incomplete. The sample has roughly 230,000 clones; approximately 84% are singletons. Sequencing was performed on PBMCs or T cells enriched from blood (not recorded which). The source of these receptors is a man over 45 who had recovered from COVID-19.

A note on this clone: The sample has other DNA sequences that encode this CDR3 too. The genes are TRBV3-1 (or the pseudogene TRBV3-2) and TRBJ1-2; D is uncertain. This CDR3 is built from 11 residues. Germline V gene data show CDR1 as LGHDT and CDR2 as YNNKEL (reference sequence). V gave up 3 bases and J gave up 7 bases, with 6 bases separating them. The CDR3 sequence: CASSHTGGYTF. CDR3 DNA: TGTGCCAGCAGCCATACCGGTGGCTACACCTTC.

This chain joins TRBV27 and TRBJ2-3; TRBD2 agrees at 7 bases. V shed 2 bases and J 5 bases; nucleotides not matched to a gene: 7. From germline, CDR1 is MNHEY and CDR2 SMNVEV (reference sequence). This CDR3 is built from 15 residues. The CDR3 loop is CASSLAWEGQDTQYF. In DNA, the CDR3 is TGTGCCAGCAGTTTAGCCTGGGAGGGGCAAGATACGCAGTATTTT.

The chain is built from TRBV15 and TRBJ1-5; D not certain. The CDR3 extends over 13 amino acids. With 0 bases removed from V and 3 bases from J, the gap between germline ends came to 3 bases. CDR1 and CDR2 from the germline V gene are LNHNV and YYDKDF (reference sequence). The CDR3 DNA follows: TGTGCCACCAGCAGAGAGTACAATCAGCCCCAGCATTTT. It encodes CATSREYNQPQHF.

The rearrangement joins TRBV18 to TRBJ1-2; the D is unclear. CDR1 is KGHSH and CDR2 is LQKENI in the germline V gene. The germline V and J ends were trimmed by 6 bases and 4 bases, with 12 bases remaining between them. This CDR3 is built from 13 residues. CDR3 residues: CASSYRVFYGYTF. The CDR3 DNA reads as TGTGCCAGCTCGTACAGAGTCTTCTATGGCTACACCTTC.

This clone was found once. This rearrangement joins TRBV12-3 or TRBV12-4 to TRBJ1-1; possibly TRBD1 for D (5 bases). The CDR3 runs to 12 residues. Trimming pared 6 bases from V and 5 bases from J, leaving 10 bases between. CDR3 loop: CASRGGATEAFF. Here the CDR3 DNA reads TGTGCCAGCAGGGGGGGAGCTACTGAAGCTTTCTTT.

Here the CDR3 DNA reads TGTGCCAGCGGTACAGGGGCCGGGGAGCTGTTTTTT. Protein sequence: CASGTGAGELFF. The chain carries TRBV5-4 and TRBJ2-2; 7 positions match TRBD1. The V segment lost 7 bases and the J segment 6 bases; nucleotides outside the gene matches: 3. The germline CDR1 and CDR2 sequences are SGHNT and YYREEE (reference sequence). This CDR3 has 12 residues.

The chain recombines TRBV23-1 with TRBJ2-2; D possibly corresponds to TRBD2 (6 bases). TRBV23-1 is annotated as an ORF whose role is uncertain. CDR3 length: 18 residues. Trimming pared 0 bases from V and 0 bases from J, leaving 14 bases between. The CDR3 bases are TGCGCCAGCAGTCAATCGGGCGGGACGGAACCGAACACCGGGGAGCTGTTTTTT. Its translation: CASSQSGGTEPNTGELFF.